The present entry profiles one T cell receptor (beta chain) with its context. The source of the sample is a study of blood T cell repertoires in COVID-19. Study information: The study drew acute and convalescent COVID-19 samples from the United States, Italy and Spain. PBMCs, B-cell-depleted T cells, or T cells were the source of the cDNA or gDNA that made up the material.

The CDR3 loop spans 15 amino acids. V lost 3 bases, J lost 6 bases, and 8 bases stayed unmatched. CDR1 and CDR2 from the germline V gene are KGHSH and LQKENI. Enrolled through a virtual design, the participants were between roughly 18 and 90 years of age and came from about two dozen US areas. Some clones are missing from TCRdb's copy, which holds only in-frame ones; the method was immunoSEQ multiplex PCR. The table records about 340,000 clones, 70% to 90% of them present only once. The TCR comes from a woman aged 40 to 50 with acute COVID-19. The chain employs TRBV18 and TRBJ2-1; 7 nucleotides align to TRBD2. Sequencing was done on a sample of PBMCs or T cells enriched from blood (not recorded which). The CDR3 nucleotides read TGTGCCAGCTCACCCGGATCTAGCGGACTCAATGAGCAGTTCTTC. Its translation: CASSPGSSGLNEQFF.